The 18 T cell receptor beta chains presented below share a single source sample, sequenced in a study of cytomegalovirus exposure and HLA in healthy donors. The primer mix had 60 Vbeta and 13 Jbeta primers. TCRdb keeps only in-frame clones here, not all; method: immunoSEQ multiplex PCR. Among around 160,000 clones, roughly 85% were seen once, and the ten largest hold 9.3%. The sample was PBMCs. The receptors shown here come from a man between 18 and 35 years old in good health and CMV-seropositive.

The rearrangement uses TRBV2 and TRBJ2-5; a possible D gene is TRBD2 (6 bases). The CDR3 sequence is 15 residues long. Germline V gene lookup returns CDR1 SNHLY and CDR2 FYNNEI. Trimming took 6 bases from V and 5 from J, leaving 19 bases between them. The CDR3 bases are TGTGCCAGCAGGGTCCGGGACTCTAGGGAGGAGACCCAGTACTTC. Protein sequence: CASRVRDSREETQYF.

The chain employs TRBV6-6 and TRBJ2-7; TRBD1 aligns across 7 bases. Germline values: CDR1 MNHNY, CDR2 SVGAGI (reference sequence). The CDR3 is 15 amino acids. V was clipped by 0 bases and J by 4 bases; unmatched bases: 6. The CDR3 DNA is TGTGCCAGCAGTTACTCCGGTAGCAGGGGGTACGAGCAGTACTTC. Residues: CASSYSGSRGYEQYF.

J is TRBJ2-3 and V is TRBV4-1; 8 nucleotides line up with TRBD1. The CDR3 spans 15 residues. In germline, CDR1 is MGHRA, CDR2 YSYEKL. V was pared by 4 bases and J by 0 bases, with 3 bases of the junction left unmatched. The CDR3 nucleotides are TGCGCCAGCAGCCTCCGGGACAGGAGCACAGATACGCAGTATTTT. Protein sequence: CASSLRDRSTDTQYF.

V is TRBV6-1 and J is TRBJ2-6; tentative D call: TRBD2 (6 bases). Germline V gene data show CDR1 as MNHNS and CDR2 as SASEGT. The CDR3 is 14 amino acids. V dropped 7 bases and J dropped 3 bases, with 10 bases sitting between them. In nucleotides, the CDR3 is TGTGCCAGCAAGGGCGGGGTTGGGGCCAACGTCCTGACTTTC. It yields the protein CASKGGVGANVLTF.

In its sample, this clone was seen a few times. The rearrangement uses TRBV19 and TRBJ1-1, with TRBD1 as a possible D gene (5 bases). Germline V gene data show CDR1 as LNHDA and CDR2 as SQIVND (reference sequence). This CDR3 comprises 12 residues. Trimming removed 3 bases from V and 7 bases from J, with 9 bases in between. The DNA of the CDR3 is TGTGCCAGTAGTATCTTGGGGGGTGAAGCTTTCTTT. Translation: CASSILGGEAFF.

This clone was detected only once. This chain uses TRBV27 with TRBJ1-1; D possibly corresponds to TRBD1 (6 bases). The CDR3 totals 14 residues. Germline CDR1 MNHEY, CDR2 SMNVEV (reference sequence). With 6 bases removed from V and 1 base from J, the gap between germline ends came to 12 bases. This chain's CDR3 is CASRWGRQNTEAFF. CDR3 sequence (DNA): TGTGCCAGCAGGTGGGGGCGCCAGAACACTGAAGCTTTCTTT.

V gene TRBV30 combines with J gene TRBJ1-1; D is ambiguous. The CDR3 contains 15 residues. V lost 0 bases and J lost 3, with 14 bases in between. Germline V gives CDR1 GTSNPN, CDR2 SVGIG (reference sequence). DNA of the CDR3: TGTGCCTGGAGTGTACGGAGGTCTGTCGACACTGAAGCTTTCTTT. It yields the protein CAWSVRRSVDTEAFF.

This sequence joins TRBV5-1 and TRBJ2-3; D gene uncertain. Trimming removed 1 base from V and 1 base from J, with 7 bases in between. The CDR3 length is 14 residues. CDR1 SGHRS and CDR2 YFSETQ come from the germline V gene. The CDR3 coding sequence is TGCGCCAGCAGCTTGATAACAGGCACAGATACGCAGTATTTT. Its protein is CASSLITGTDTQYF.

The V gene is TRBV30, the J gene TRBJ1-1; D may be TRBD1 (5 bases). The germline V and J ends were trimmed by 4 bases and 4 bases, with 13 bases remaining between them. The CDR3 is 13 amino acids. CDR1 is GTSNPN and CDR2 is SVGIG in the germline V gene (reference sequence). CDR3 DNA sequence: TGTGCCTGGACGGTGCAGGGAGGCACTGAAGCTTTCTTT. Its translation is CAWTVQGGTEAFF.

This chain uses TRBV5-1 with TRBJ2-6, with D perhaps TRBD2 (5 bases). The CDR3 spans 14 residues. V was shortened by 6 bases and J by 1 base, with 8 bases between the two germline ends. Germline V CDR1 and CDR2: SGHRS, YFSETQ. CDR3 loop: CASKDSSGANVLTF. DNA of the CDR3: TGCGCCAGCAAGGACTCTTCTGGGGCCAACGTCCTGACTTTC.

With regard to this clone: The conserved phenylalanine or tryptophan is not found at the CDR3 terminus, so this likely reflects a read error. The chain combines TRBV5-4 with TRBJ1-1, with 7 bases that match TRBD1. CDR1 SGHNT and CDR2 YYREEE come from the germline V gene (reference sequence). The CDR3 sequence is 15 residues long. Trimming at V came to 7 bases and at J to 0 bases, leaving 9 bases not matched to a gene. The CDR3 spells CASGFRQGMNTEAFS. The CDR3 DNA is TGTGCCAGCGGGTTCCGACAGGGAATGAACACTGAAGCTTTCTCT.

V and J are TRBV28 and TRBJ1-1, with 11 bases that match TRBD1. Trimming at V came to 4 bases and at J to 6 bases, leaving 16 bases not matched to a gene. The CDR3 totals 18 residues. CDR1 MDHEN and CDR2 SYDVKM come from the germline V gene. The CDR3, as DNA: TGTGCCAGCAGTTACAATTTCGGCGGGACAGGGGGTTTCGCTGAAGCTTTCTTT. This translates into CASSYNFGGTGGFAEAFF.

The chain carries TRBV12-5 and TRBJ2-1; 8 nucleotides line up with TRBD1. After removal of 0 bases from V and 1 base from J, the junction contained 8 bases not matched to a gene. CDR3 length: 18 amino acids. Germline CDR1 reads LGHNT; CDR2 reads FRNRAP. CDR3 DNA sequence: TGTGCTAGTGGTTTGGTACCCAAGGACAGGGCTTCCTACAATGAGCAGTTCTTC. Amino acids: CASGLVPKDRASYNEQFF.

The V gene is TRBV4-1, the J gene TRBJ2-1, with 10 bases fitting TRBD2. The CDR3 spans 16 residues. Germline-derived CDR1 and CDR2 are MGHRA and YSYEKL. V lost 2 bases to trimming and J lost 5 bases; unmatched junction nucleotides: 6. The CDR3 bases are TGCGCCAGCAGCCAAATCAGAGCGGGGGGGGACAATGAGCAGTTCTTC. This sequence encodes CASSQIRAGGDNEQFF.

This clone was observed a few times. This rearrangement joins TRBV6-6 to TRBJ1-6; D is unclear. Germline V lookup: CDR1 MNHNY, CDR2 SVGAGI (reference sequence). The length of the CDR3 is 13 residues. V was shortened by 6 bases and J by 9 bases, with 12 bases between the two germline ends. The CDR3 reads CASSPRETSPLHF. For the CDR3, the DNA is TGTGCCAGCAGCCCCCGGGAGACTTCACCCCTCCACTTT.

CDR3 in amino acids: CASSVRGQGTEAFF. CDR3 nucleotides: TGTGCCAGCAGCGTCAGGGGGCAGGGCACTGAAGCTTTCTTT. The chain couples TRBV9 to TRBJ1-1, with 8 nucleotides matching TRBD1. This CDR3 has 14 residues. Trimming cost V 2 bases and J 4 bases; bases outside gene matches: 4. Germline-derived CDR1 and CDR2 are SGDLS and YYNGEE. Based on the CDR3 plus reference TRBV9 and TRBJ1-1, the full variable domain is DSGVTQTPKHLITATGQRVTLRCSPRSGDLSVYWYQQSLDQGLQFLIQYYNGEERAKGNILERFSAQQFPDLHSELNLSSLELGDSALYFCASSVRGQGTEAFFGQGTRLTVV.

The chain employs TRBV15 and TRBJ2-7; possible D gene TRBD2, 5 bases. The CDR3 is 13 amino acids. Germline V gene sequence: CDR1 LNHNV, CDR2 YYDKDF (reference sequence). V was pared by 0 bases and J by 6 bases, with 9 bases between. This CDR3 is CATSRDEGAEQYF. The DNA of the CDR3 is TGTGCCACCAGCAGAGATGAGGGCGCCGAGCAGTACTTC.

This chain links TRBV4-2 with TRBJ2-2, with D tentatively TRBD1 (7 bases). V shed 3 bases and J shed 5 bases, with 16 bases lying between them. The CDR3 loop spans 16 amino acids. CDR1 is LGHNA and CDR2 is YNFKEQ in the germline V gene. The CDR3 reads CASSQGGQFSTGELFF. The CDR3 DNA follows: TGTGCCAGCAGCCAGGGGGGACAGTTCTCGACCGGGGAGCTGTTTTTT.